This TCR beta chain was recorded in a study of T-cell reconstitution after alpha-beta-depleted transplantation in children. The CDR3 is 15 residues long. CDR1 and CDR2 (germline): MNHEY, SMNVEV (reference sequence). The V and J ends lost 4 bases and 0 bases respectively, with 13 bases between them. Study findings and constraints: Two months or so post-transplant, alpha-beta T cells reportedly derived from several hundred expanded graft clones. By one year post-transplant, T-cell counts and diversity largely arose from T cells that were newly produced. Day-60 TCRbeta diversity that was high in some patients was derived from surviving recipient T cells and thymic progenitors.

Note on this clonotype: What it binds is unknown.

Unique molecular identifiers tagged the TCRbeta library. One entry per CDR3 protein, called by TCRdb with MiXCR from the PCR reads. The sample contains about 830,000 distinct CDR3 sequences, approximately 15% of which appear only once. The receptor was isolated from a male patient under 18 who had a stem cell transplant for acute lymphoblastic leukemia, so the T cells may come from the graft donor. The V gene is TRBV27, the J gene TRBJ2-7; no clear D gene. The specimen comprised PBMCs, mostly from graft donor cells, sampled 360 days after TCRalphabeta/CD19-depleted stem cell transplant. CDR3 sequence (DNA): TGTGCCAGCAGTTACCGATTCCTGAGCTCCTACGAGCAGTACTTC. It codes for CASSYRFLSSYEQYF.